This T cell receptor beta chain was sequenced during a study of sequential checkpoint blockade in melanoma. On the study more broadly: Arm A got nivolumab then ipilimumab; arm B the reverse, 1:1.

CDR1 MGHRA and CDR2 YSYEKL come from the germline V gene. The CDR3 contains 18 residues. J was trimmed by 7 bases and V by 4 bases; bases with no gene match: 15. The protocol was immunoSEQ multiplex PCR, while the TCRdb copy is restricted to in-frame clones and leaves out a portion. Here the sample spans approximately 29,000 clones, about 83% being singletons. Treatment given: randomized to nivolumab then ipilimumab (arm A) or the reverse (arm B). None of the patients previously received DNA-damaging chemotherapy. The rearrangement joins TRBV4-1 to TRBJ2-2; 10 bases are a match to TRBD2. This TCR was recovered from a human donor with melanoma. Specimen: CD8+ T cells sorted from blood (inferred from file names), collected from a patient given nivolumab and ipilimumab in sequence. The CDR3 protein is CASSPSLAGGLVGGELFF. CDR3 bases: TGCGCCAGCAGCCCTTCCTTAGCGGGAGGTCTTGTGGGCGGGGAGCTGTTTTTT.